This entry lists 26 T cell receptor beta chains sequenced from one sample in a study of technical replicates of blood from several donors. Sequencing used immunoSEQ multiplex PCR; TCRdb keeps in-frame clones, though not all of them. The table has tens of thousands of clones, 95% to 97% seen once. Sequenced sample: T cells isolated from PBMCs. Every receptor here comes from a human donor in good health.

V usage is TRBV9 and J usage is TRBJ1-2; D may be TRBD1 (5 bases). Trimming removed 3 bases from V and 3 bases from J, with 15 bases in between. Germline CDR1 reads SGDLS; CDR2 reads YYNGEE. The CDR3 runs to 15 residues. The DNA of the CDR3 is TGTGCCAGCAGCGCTTTTGACAGTGCCGACTATGGCTACACCTTC. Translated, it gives CASSAFDSADYGYTF.

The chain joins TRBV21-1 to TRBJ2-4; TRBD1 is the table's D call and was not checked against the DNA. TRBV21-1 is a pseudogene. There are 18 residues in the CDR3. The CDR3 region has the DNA TGTGCCAGCAGCAATTGGATCCAAAACAGAGAGGCCAAAAACATTCAGTACTTC. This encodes CASSNWIQNREAKNIQYF.

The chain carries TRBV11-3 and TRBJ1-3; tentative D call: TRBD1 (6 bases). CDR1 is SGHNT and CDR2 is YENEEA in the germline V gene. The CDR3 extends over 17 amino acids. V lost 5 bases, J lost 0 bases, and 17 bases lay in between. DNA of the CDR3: TGTGCCAGCAGCCCCGGGGGGGGGCCTCTCTCTGGAAACACCATATATTTT. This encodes CASSPGGGPLSGNTIYF.

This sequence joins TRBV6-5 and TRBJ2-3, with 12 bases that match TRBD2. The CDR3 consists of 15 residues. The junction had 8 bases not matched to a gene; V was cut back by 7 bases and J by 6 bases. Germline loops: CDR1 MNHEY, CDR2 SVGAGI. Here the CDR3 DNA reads TGTGCCAGCATCTCCGGGACTAGCGGGTTGGATACGCAGTATTTT. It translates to CASISGTSGLDTQYF.

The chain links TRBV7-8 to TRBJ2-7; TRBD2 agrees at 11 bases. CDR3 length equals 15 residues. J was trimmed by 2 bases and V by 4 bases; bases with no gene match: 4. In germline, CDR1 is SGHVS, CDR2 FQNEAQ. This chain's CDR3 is CASSYTSGSAYEQYF. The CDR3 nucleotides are TGTGCCAGCAGCTACACTAGCGGGAGTGCCTACGAGCAGTACTTC.

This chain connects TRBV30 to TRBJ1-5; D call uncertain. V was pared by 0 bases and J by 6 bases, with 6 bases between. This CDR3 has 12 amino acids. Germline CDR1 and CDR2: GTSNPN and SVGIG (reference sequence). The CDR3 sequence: CAWSVDSQPQHF. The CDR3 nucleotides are TGTGCCTGGAGTGTTGATAGTCAGCCCCAGCATTTT. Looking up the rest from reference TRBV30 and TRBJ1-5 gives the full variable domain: SQTIHQWPATLVQPVGSPLSLECTVEGTSNPNLYWYRQAAGRGLQLLFYSVGIGQISSEVPQNLSASRPQDRQFILSSKKLLLSDSGFYLCAWSVDSQPQHFGDGTRLSIL.

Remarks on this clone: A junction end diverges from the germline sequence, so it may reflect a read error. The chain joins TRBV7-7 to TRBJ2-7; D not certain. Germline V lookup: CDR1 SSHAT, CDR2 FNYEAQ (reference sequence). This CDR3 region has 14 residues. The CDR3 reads CASSPPTTPYEQYF. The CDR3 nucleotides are TGTGCTAGCAGCCCTCCTACCACTCCCTACGAGCAGTACTTC.

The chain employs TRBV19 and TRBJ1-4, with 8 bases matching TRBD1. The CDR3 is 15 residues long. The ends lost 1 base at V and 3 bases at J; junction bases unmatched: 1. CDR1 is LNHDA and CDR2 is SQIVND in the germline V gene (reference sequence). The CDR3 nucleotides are TGTGCCAGTAGTATAGGGGACAGGTCTAATGAAAAACTGTTTTTT. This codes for CASSIGDRSNEKLFF.

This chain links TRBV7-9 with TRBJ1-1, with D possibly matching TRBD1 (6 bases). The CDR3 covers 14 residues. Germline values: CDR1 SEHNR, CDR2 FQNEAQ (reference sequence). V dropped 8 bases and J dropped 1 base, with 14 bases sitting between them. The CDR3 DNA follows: TGTGCCAGCGAAAGGACAGTAAGGAACACTGAAGCTTTCTTT. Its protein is CASERTVRNTEAFF. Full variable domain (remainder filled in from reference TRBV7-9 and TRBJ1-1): DTGVSQNPRHKITKRGQNVTFRCDPISEHNRLYWYRQTLGQGPEFLTYFQNEAQLEKSRLLSDRFSAERPKGSFSTLEIQRTEQGDSAMYLCASERTVRNTEAFFGQGTRLTVV.

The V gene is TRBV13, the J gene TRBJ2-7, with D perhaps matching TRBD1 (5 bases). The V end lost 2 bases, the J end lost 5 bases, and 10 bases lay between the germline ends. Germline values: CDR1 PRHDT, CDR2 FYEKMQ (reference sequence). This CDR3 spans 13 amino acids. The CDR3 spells CASSLRGRDEQYF. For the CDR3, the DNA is TGTGCCAGCAGCTTAAGGGGAAGGGACGAGCAGTACTTC.

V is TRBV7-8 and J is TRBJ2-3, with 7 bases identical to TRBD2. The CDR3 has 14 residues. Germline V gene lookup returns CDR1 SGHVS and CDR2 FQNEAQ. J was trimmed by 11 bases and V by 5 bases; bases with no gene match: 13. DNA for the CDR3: TGTGCCAGCAGCCCTCCTTTTCTAGCGGAAAGGCAGTATTTT. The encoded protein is CASSPPFLAERQYF.

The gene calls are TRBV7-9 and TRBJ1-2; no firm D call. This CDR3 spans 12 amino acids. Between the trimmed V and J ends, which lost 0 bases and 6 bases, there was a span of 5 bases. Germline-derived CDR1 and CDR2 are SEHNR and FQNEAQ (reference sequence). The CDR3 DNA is TGTGCCAGCAGCTTAGCAGCCGATGGCTACACCTTC. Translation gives CASSLAADGYTF.

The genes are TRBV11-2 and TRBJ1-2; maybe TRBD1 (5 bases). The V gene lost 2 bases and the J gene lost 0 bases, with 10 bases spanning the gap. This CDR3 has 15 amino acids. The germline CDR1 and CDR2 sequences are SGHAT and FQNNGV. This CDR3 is CASSLKGQANYGYTF. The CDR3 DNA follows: TGTGCCAGCAGCTTAAAGGGGCAGGCTAACTATGGCTACACCTTC.

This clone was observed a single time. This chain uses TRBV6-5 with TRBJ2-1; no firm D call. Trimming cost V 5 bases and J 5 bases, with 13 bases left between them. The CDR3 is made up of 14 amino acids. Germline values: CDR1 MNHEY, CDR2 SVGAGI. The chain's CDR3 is CASSPLPSDNEQFF. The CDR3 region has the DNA TGTGCCAGCAGTCCCCTACCTTCCGACAATGAGCAGTTCTTC.

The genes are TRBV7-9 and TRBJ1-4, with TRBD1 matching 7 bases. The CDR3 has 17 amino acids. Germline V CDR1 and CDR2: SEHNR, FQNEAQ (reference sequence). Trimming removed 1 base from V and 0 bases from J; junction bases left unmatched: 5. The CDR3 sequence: CASSLDGQAPTNEKLFF. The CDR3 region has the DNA TGTGCCAGCAGCTTAGACGGACAGGCTCCAACTAATGAAAAACTGTTTTTT. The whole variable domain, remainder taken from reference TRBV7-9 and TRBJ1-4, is DTGVSQNPRHKITKRGQNVTFRCDPISEHNRLYWYRQTLGQGPEFLTYFQNEAQLEKSRLLSDRFSAERPKGSFSTLEIQRTEQGDSAMYLCASSLDGQAPTNEKLFFGSGTQLSVL.

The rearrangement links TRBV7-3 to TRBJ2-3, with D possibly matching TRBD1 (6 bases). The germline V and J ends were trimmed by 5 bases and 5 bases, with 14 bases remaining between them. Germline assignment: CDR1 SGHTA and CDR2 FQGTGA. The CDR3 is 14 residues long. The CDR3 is CASSRDRTGDTQYF. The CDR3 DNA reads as TGTGCCAGCAGCCGAGACAGGACGGGAGATACGCAGTATTTT.

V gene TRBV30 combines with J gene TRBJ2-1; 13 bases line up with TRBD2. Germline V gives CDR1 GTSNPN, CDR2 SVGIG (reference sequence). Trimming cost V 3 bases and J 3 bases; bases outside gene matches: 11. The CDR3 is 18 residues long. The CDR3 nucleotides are TGTGCCTGGAGAGAACTAGCGGGAGGGCCAGAGTACTACAATGAGCAGTTCTTC. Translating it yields CAWRELAGGPEYYNEQFF.

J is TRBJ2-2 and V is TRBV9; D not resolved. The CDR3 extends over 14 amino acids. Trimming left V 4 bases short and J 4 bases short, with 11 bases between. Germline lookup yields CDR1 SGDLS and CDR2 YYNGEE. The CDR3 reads CASSSQVATGELFF. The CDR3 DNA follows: TGTGCCAGCAGCTCCCAGGTGGCCACCGGGGAGCTGTTTTTT.

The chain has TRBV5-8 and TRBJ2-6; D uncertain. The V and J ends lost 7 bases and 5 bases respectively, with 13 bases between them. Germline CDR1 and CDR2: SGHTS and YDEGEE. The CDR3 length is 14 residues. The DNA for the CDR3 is TGTGCCAGCTCCACACAAAGTCGGGCCAACGTCCTGACTTTC. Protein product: CASSTQSRANVLTF.

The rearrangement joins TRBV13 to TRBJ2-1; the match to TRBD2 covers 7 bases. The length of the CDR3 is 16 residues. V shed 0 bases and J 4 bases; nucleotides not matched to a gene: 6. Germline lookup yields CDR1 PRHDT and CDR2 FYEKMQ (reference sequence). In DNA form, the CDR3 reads TGTGCCAGCAGCTTAGGCCGGGACTACTTTTACAATGAGCAGTTCTTC. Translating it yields CASSLGRDYFYNEQFF. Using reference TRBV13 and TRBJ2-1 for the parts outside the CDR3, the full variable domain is AAGVIQSPRHLIKEKRETATLKCYPIPRHDTVYWYQQGPGQDPQFLISFYEKMQSDKGSIPDRFSAQQFSDYHSELNMSSLELGDSALYFCASSLGRDYFYNEQFFGPGTRLTVL.

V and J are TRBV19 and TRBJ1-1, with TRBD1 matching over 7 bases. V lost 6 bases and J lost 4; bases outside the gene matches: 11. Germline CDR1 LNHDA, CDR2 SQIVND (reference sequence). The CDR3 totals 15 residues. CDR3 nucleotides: TGTGCCAGTAGCGACGACAGGGAATTGGCCACTGAAGCTTTCTTT. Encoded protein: CASSDDRELATEAFF.

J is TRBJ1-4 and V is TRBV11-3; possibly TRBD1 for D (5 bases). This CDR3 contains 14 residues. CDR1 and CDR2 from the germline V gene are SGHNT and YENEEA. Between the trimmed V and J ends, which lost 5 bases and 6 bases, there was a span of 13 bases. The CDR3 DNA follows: TGTGCCAGCAGCCCCCTCCCGACAGATGAAAAACTGTTTTTT. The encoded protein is CASSPLPTDEKLFF.

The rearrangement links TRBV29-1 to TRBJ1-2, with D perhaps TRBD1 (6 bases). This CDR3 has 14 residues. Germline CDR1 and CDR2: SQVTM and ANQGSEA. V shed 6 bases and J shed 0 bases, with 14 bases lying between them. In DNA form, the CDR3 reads TGCAGCGTCGCAGGGGTTCCCTCTAACTATGGCTACACCTTC. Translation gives CSVAGVPSNYGYTF.

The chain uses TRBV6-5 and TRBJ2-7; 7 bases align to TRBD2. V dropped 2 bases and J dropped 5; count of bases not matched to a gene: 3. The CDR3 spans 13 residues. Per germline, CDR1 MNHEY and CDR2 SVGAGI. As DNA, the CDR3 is TGTGCCAGCAGTTACAGGCTAGCGGACGAGCAGTACTTC. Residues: CASSYRLADEQYF.

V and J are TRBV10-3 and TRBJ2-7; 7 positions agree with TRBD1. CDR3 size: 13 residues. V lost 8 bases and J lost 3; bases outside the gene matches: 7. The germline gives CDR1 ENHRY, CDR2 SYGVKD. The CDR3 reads CAIVRDSGYEQYF. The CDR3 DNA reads TGTGCCATCGTCCGGGACAGCGGCTACGAGCAGTACTTC.

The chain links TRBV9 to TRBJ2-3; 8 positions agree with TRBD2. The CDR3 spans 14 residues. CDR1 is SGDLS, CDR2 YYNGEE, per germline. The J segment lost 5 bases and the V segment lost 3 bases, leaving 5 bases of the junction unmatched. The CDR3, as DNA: TGTGCCAGCAGCGAGCGGGAGTCATTAGATACGCAGTATTTT. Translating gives CASSERESLDTQYF.